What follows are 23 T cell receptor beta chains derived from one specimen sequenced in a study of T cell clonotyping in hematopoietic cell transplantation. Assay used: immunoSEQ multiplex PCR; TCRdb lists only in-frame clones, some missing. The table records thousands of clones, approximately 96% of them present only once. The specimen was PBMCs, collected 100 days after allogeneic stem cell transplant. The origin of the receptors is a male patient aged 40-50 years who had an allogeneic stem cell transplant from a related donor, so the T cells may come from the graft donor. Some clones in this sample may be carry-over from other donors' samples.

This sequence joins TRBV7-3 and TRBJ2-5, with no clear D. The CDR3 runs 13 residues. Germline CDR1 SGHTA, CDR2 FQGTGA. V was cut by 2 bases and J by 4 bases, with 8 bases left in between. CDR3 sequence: CASSLGLRETQYF. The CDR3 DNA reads TGTGCCAGCAGCTTAGGCTTAAGAGAGACCCAGTACTTC.

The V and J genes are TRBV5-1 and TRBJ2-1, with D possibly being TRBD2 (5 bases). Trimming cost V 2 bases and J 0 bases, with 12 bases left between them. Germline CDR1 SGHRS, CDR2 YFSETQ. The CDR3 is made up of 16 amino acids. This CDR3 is CASSFLDLSSYNEQFF. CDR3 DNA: TGCGCCAGCAGCTTCTTGGACTTGAGCTCCTACAATGAGCAGTTCTTC.

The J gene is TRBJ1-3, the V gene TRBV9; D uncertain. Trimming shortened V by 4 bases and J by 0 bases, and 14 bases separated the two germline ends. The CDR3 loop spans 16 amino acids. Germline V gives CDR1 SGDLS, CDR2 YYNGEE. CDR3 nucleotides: TGTGCCAGCAGCCCACTAGGCGCCCTCTCTGGAAACACCATATATTTT. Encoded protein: CASSPLGALSGNTIYF.

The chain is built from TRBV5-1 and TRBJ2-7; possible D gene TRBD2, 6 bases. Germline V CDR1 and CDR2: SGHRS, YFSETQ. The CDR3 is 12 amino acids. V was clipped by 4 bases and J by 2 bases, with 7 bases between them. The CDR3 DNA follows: TGCGCCAGCAGCCCGGGGGCCTACGAGCAGTACTTC. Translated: CASSPGAYEQYF.

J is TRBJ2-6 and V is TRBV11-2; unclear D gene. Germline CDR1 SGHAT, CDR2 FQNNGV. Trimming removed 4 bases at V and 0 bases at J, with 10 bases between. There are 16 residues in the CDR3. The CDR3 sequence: CASSWRQRSGANVLTF. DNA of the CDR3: TGTGCCAGCAGCTGGAGACAACGCTCTGGGGCCAACGTCCTGACTTTC.

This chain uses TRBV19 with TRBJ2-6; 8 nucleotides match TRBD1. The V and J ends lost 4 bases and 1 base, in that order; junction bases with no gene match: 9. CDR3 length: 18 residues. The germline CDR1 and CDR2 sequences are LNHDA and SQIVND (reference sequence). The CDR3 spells CASSTRTGTGSGANVLTF. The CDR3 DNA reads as TGTGCCAGTAGTACCCGGACAGGGACGGGGTCTGGGGCCAACGTCCTGACTTTC.

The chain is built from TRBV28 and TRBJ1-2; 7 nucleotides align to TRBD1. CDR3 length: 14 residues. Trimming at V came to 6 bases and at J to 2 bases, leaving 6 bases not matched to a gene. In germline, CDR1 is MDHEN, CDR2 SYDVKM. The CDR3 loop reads CASRGTDENYGYTF. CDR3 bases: TGTGCCAGCAGAGGGACAGACGAAAACTATGGCTACACCTTC.

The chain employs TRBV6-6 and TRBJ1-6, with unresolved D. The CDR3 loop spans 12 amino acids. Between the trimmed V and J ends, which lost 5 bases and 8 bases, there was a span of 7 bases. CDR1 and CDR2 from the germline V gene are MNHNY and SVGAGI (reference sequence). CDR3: CASSADYSPLHF. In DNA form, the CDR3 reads TGTGCCAGCAGTGCCGACTATTCACCCCTCCACTTT.

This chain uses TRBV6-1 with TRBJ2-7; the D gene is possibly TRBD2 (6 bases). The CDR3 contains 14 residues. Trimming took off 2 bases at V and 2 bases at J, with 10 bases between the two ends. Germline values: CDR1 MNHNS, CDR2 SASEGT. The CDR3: CASSEPRGTYEQYF. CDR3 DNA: TGTGCCAGCAGTGAACCACGGGGGACCTACGAGCAGTACTTC.

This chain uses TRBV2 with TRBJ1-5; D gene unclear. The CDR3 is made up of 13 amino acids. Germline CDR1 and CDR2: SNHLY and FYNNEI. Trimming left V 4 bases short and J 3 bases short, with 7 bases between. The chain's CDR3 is CASSGQSNQPQHF. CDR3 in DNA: TGTGCCAGCAGTGGGCAGTCCAATCAGCCCCAGCATTTT.

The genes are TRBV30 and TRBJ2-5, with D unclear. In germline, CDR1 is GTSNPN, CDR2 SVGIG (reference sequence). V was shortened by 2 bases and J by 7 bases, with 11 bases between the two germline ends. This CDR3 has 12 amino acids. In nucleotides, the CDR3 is TGTGCCTGGAGTAGTAGATTGGGGACCCAGTACTTC. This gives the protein CAWSSRLGTQYF.

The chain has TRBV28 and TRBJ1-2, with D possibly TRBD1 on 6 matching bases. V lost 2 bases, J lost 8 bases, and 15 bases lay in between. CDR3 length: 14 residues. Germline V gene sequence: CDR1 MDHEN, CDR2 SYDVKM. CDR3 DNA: TGTGCCAGCAGTTTACCCAGGGGAAACTTGGGCTACACCTTC. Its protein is CASSLPRGNLGYTF.

For the CDR3, the DNA is TGTGCCTGGAGTGTAGGCCCGCGGGAAAAACTGTTTTTT. This sequence encodes CAWSVGPREKLFF. The chain combines TRBV30 with TRBJ1-4; D gene unclear. CDR1 and CDR2 (germline): GTSNPN, SVGIG (reference sequence). V was pared by 0 bases and J by 8 bases, with 10 bases between. The CDR3 sequence is 13 residues long.

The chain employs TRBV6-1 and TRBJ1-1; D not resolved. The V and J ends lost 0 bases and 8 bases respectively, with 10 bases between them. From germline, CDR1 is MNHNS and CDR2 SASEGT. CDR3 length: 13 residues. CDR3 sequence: CASSEAMGREAFF. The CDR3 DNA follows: TGTGCCAGCAGTGAAGCCATGGGAAGGGAAGCTTTCTTT.

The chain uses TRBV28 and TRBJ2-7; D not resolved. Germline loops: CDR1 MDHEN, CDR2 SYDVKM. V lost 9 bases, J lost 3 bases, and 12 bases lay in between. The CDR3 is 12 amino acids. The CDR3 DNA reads TGTGCCAGTGTGGGGTCTTTCTACGAGCAGTACTTC. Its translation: CASVGSFYEQYF. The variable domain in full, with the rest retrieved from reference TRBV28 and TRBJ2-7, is DVKVTQSSRYLVKRTGEKVFLECVQDMDHENMFWYRQDPGLGLRLIYFSYDVKMKEKGDIPEGYSVSREKKERFSLILESASTNQTSMYLCASVGSFYEQYFGPGTRLTVT.

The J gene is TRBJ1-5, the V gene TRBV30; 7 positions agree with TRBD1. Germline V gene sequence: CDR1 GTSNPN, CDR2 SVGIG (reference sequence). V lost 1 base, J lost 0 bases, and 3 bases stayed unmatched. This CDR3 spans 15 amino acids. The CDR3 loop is CAWSGQGDSNQPQHF. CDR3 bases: TGTGCCTGGAGTGGGCAGGGGGATAGCAATCAGCCCCAGCATTTT.

CDR3 protein: CASSDGGTNQPQHF. CDR3 nucleotide sequence: TGTGCCAGCAGTGACGGGGGGACCAATCAGCCCCAGCATTTT. The chain employs TRBV2 and TRBJ1-5, with D possibly matching TRBD1 (5 bases). Germline V gene sequence: CDR1 SNHLY, CDR2 FYNNEI. This CDR3 spans 14 amino acids. Trimming took 3 bases from V and 3 from J, leaving 9 bases between them.

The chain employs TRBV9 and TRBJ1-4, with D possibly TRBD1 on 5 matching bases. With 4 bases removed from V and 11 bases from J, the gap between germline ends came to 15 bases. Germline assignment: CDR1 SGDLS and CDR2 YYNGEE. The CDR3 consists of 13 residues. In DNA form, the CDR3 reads TGTGCCAGCAGCCCCGCCCCGCGGGGGAAACTGTTTTTT. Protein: CASSPAPRGKLFF.

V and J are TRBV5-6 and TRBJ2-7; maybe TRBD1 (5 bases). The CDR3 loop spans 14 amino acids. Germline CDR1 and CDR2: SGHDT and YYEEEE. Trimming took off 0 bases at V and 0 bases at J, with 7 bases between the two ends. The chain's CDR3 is CASSLGQSSYEQYF. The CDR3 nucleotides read TGTGCCAGCAGCTTGGGACAGAGCTCCTACGAGCAGTACTTC.

Written as DNA, the CDR3 is TGTGCCAGCAGCCCAAGGACAGACTATGGCTACACCTTC. It translates to CASSPRTDYGYTF. The chain links TRBV5-6 to TRBJ1-2; D possibly corresponds to TRBD1 (6 bases). The CDR3 is made up of 13 amino acids. The V gene's germline CDR1 is SGHDT and CDR2 YYEEEE. V lost 4 bases to trimming and J lost 3 bases, with 10 bases between them.

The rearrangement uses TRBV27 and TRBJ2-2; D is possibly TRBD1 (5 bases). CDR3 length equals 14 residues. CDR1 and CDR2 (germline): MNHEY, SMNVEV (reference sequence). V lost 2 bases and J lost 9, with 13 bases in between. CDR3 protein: CASSLGAAPRELFF. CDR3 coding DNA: TGTGCCAGCAGTTTAGGGGCAGCCCCAAGGGAGCTGTTTTTT.

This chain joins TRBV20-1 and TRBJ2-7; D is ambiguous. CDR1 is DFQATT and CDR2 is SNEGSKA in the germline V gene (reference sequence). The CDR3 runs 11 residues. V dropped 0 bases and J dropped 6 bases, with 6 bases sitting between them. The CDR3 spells CSARDRAEQYF. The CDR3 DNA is TGCAGTGCTAGAGATCGGGCCGAGCAGTACTTC.

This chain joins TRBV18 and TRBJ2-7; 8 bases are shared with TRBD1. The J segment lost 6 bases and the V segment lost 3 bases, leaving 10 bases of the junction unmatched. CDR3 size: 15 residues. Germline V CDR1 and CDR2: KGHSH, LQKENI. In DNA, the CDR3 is TGTGCCAGCTCACCCATCGGACAGGGTACGTCCGAGCAGTACTTC. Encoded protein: CASSPIGQGTSEQYF.